Presented here are 20 T cell receptor beta chains from one specimen sequenced in a study of T cell responses to AZD1222 COVID-19 vaccine. Profiling relied on immunoSEQ multiplex PCR, and the TCRdb table lists in-frame clones only, not all of them. The sample shows under 150,000 clones, under 95% of them seen only once. The sequenced sample was peripheral blood, obtained on day 0 of MenACWY control vaccination. These receptors all come from an adult in good health.

J is TRBJ1-5 and V is TRBV5-3; 9 nucleotides match TRBD1. TRBV5-3 is an open reading frame, and its role is uncertain. The CDR3 length is 15 residues. J gave up 2 bases and V 8 bases, and 8 bases lay outside the gene matches. CDR3 bases: TGTGCCAGCCGGGGACAGGGAGTCGGCAATCAGCCCCAGCATTTT. This translates into CASRGQGVGNQPQHF.

The V and J genes are TRBV5-1 and TRBJ2-7, with 16 nucleotides matching TRBD2. V lost 3 bases and J lost 0; bases outside the gene matches: 6. In germline, CDR1 is SGHRS, CDR2 YFSETQ. This CDR3 spans 18 amino acids. The CDR3 nucleotides read TGCGCCAGCAGCTGGGGGACTAGCGGGAGGGCCATCTCCTACGAGCAGTACTTC. Translation gives CASSWGTSGRAISYEQYF.

The chain couples TRBV7-8 to TRBJ1-1, with no clear D. V lost 4 bases and J lost 1, with 10 bases in between. Germline V gene lookup returns CDR1 SGHVS and CDR2 FQNEAQ. CDR3 length: 14 residues. In DNA form, the CDR3 reads TGTGCCAGCAGCTCCCCACTGGGGAACACTGAAGCTTTCTTT. Translation gives CASSSPLGNTEAFF. The whole variable domain, filled in from reference TRBV7-8 and TRBJ1-1, reads GAGVSQSPRYKVAKRGQDVALRCDPISGHVSLFWYQQALGQGPEFLTYFQNEAQLDKSGLPSDRFFAERPEGSVSTLKIQRTQQEDSAVYLCASSSPLGNTEAFFGQGTRLTVV.

This sequence joins TRBV7-3 and TRBJ2-3; D is undetermined. Germline CDR1 is SGHTA and CDR2 is FQGTGA. Trimming stripped 3 bases from V and 3 bases from J, with 10 bases between. CDR3 length: 14 residues. The CDR3, as DNA: TGTGCCAGCAGCTTGAGTAGTGGGACAGATACGCAGTATTTT. Residues: CASSLSSGTDTQYF.

This chain uses TRBV7-9 with TRBJ2-1, with 14 bases fitting TRBD2. The CDR3 has 18 residues. V trimming: 0 bases; J trimming: 13 bases; junction bases outside the gene matches: 14. The germline V gene encodes CDR1 SEHNR and CDR2 FQNEAQ (reference sequence). Here the CDR3 DNA reads TGTGCCAGCAGCTTAGCGAGTCTGACTAGCGGGAGGGCCGATTCACAGTTCTTC. Its protein product is CASSLASLTSGRADSQFF. Looking up the rest from reference TRBV7-9 and TRBJ2-1 gives the full variable domain: DTGVSQNPRHKITKRGQNVTFRCDPISEHNRLYWYRQTLGQGPEFLTYFQNEAQLEKSRLLSDRFSAERPKGSFSTLEIQRTEQGDSAMYLCASSLASLTSGRADSQFFGPGTRLTVL.

This sequence joins TRBV28 and TRBJ1-2; D unclear. The germline V and J ends were trimmed by 8 bases and 5 bases, with 15 bases remaining between them. Germline lookup yields CDR1 MDHEN and CDR2 SYDVKM. The CDR3 is made up of 13 amino acids. The CDR3 loop is CASSGPGHYGYTF. The CDR3 DNA is TGTGCCAGCTCCGGGCCGGGTCATTATGGCTACACCTTC.

This clone was seen only a few times. This chain joins TRBV5-1 and TRBJ1-6; 7 bases are a match to TRBD1. This CDR3 has 13 residues. With 8 bases clipped from V and 8 bases from J, the junction kept 7 bases outside the gene matches. Germline loops: CDR1 SGHRS, CDR2 YFSETQ. CDR3 coding DNA: TGCGCCAGTAAGATTGACAGGGATTCACCCCTCCACTTT. This encodes CASKIDRDSPLHF.

The chain employs TRBV2 and TRBJ1-2; possible D gene TRBD1, 5 bases. The CDR3 length is 13 residues. Germline V lookup: CDR1 SNHLY, CDR2 FYNNEI. The V and J ends lost 4 bases and 6 bases respectively, with 12 bases between them. In nucleotides, the CDR3 is TGTGCCAGCAGTGCGGGGGTGCCGGATGGCTACACCTTC. Its protein product is CASSAGVPDGYTF.

The rearrangement uses TRBV19 and TRBJ2-2; TRBD1 matches at 7 bases. Germline lookup yields CDR1 LNHDA and CDR2 SQIVND (reference sequence). The CDR3 is 14 amino acids. After removal of 5 bases from V and 4 bases from J, the junction contained 4 bases not matched to a gene. The CDR3 DNA follows: TGTGCCAGTAGTTTGGCAGGGGGCACCGGGGAGCTGTTTTTT. It codes for CASSLAGGTGELFF.

This clone was counted once. V gene TRBV19 combines with J gene TRBJ1-1; TRBD1 agrees at 7 bases. With 6 bases clipped from V and 3 bases from J, the junction kept 10 bases outside the gene matches. The CDR3 covers 15 residues. CDR1 is LNHDA and CDR2 is SQIVND in the germline V gene (reference sequence). The CDR3 sequence: CASRGGAGQDTEAFF. The CDR3 DNA reads TGTGCCAGTAGGGGGGGGGCCGGACAGGACACTGAAGCTTTCTTT.

This chain connects TRBV3-1 (or the pseudogene TRBV3-2) to TRBJ1-4, with D possibly being TRBD1 (5 bases). Trimming took 6 bases from V and 7 from J, leaving 15 bases between them. The V gene's germline CDR1 is LGHDT and CDR2 YNNKEL (reference sequence). The CDR3 has 14 amino acids. CDR3 coding DNA: TGTGCCAGCAGACCCCCAGGGCCAGCTGAAAAACTGTTTTTT. This gives the protein CASRPPGPAEKLFF.

This clone has just a few counts. The chain has TRBV6-4 and TRBJ2-1; 11 nucleotides line up with TRBD2. The germline V gene has CDR1 MRHNA and CDR2 SNTAGT. This CDR3 comprises 14 residues. With 4 bases clipped from V and 6 bases from J, the junction kept 2 bases outside the gene matches. CDR3 region: CASSVSGGANEQFF. CDR3 DNA: TGTGCCAGCAGTGTTAGCGGGGGGGCCAATGAGCAGTTCTTC.

Points on this clone: Other nucleotide sequences in the sample specify the same CDR3. V and J are TRBV7-2 and TRBJ1-2; possible D gene TRBD1, 5 bases. The CDR3 spans 14 residues. Trimming left V 0 bases short and J 2 bases short, with 7 bases between. Germline CDR1 reads SGHTA; CDR2 reads FQGNSA. DNA of the CDR3: TGTGCCAGCAGCTTAGCTCAGGGAAACTATGGCTACACCTTC. Its translation: CASSLAQGNYGYTF.

This chain connects TRBV9 to TRBJ2-3; unclear D gene. The germline V gene encodes CDR1 SGDLS and CDR2 YYNGEE. The V end lost 4 bases, the J end lost 2 bases, and 8 bases lay between the germline ends. The CDR3 covers 13 residues. CDR3 amino acids: CASSLDPTDTQYF. As DNA, the CDR3 is TGTGCCAGCAGCCTCGACCCCACAGATACGCAGTATTTT.

The chain recombines TRBV24-1 with TRBJ2-1; D might be TRBD2 (6 bases). V was clipped by 4 bases and J by 15 bases, with 18 bases between them. The CDR3 length is 13 residues. Germline assignment: CDR1 KGHDR and CDR2 SFDVKD. CDR3 region: CATSDPPSREWFF. The CDR3 nucleotides read TGTGCCACCAGTGACCCCCCCAGCCGGGAGTGGTTCTTC.

This chain connects TRBV27 to TRBJ2-3; a weak D match, TRBD2 (6 bases). The germline V and J ends were trimmed by 5 bases and 2 bases, with 11 bases remaining between them. The CDR3 loop spans 14 amino acids. Germline V CDR1 and CDR2: MNHEY, SMNVEV (reference sequence). The CDR3 DNA follows: TGTGCCAGCAGTACGAGGAGGGTCACAGATACGCAGTATTTT. Residues: CASSTRRVTDTQYF.

CDR3 coding DNA: TGTGCCAGCAGCTTTTGGGGGCCTGGGGCCAACGTCCTGACTTTC. Translating gives CASSFWGPGANVLTF. The V call is TRBV9, the J call TRBJ2-6, with D possibly TRBD1 on 6 matching bases. V lost 4 bases and J lost 2, with 10 bases in between. The germline gives CDR1 SGDLS, CDR2 YYNGEE. The CDR3 extends over 15 amino acids.

Details on this clone: At one of its ends the junction is not consistent with the germline gene, which may arise from a read error. The genes are TRBV5-4 and TRBJ1-4, with D tentatively TRBD1 (5 bases). This CDR3 region has 15 residues. Germline V CDR1 and CDR2: SGHNT, YYREEE (reference sequence). Here the CDR3 DNA reads TGTGCCAGCAGCTTGGGGGGCGGTTTGTCTGAAAAGCTGTTTTTT. Its protein is CASSLGGGLSEKLFF.

The V call is TRBV5-1, the J call TRBJ1-5, with 9 bases aligning to TRBD1. Per the germline V gene, CDR1 is SGHRS and CDR2 is YFSETQ. The CDR3 is 16 residues long. Trimming removed 0 bases from V and 3 bases from J; junction bases left unmatched: 4. CDR3: CASSLGGTGNNQPQHF. The CDR3 DNA follows: TGCGCCAGCAGCTTGGGAGGGACAGGGAACAATCAGCCCCAGCATTTT.

J is TRBJ2-7 and V is TRBV5-4; TRBD1 or TRBD2 may be the D gene (6 bases each). There are 14 residues in the CDR3. Germline V gene sequence: CDR1 SGHNT, CDR2 YYREEE (reference sequence). V lost 10 bases, J lost 4 bases, and 21 bases lay in between. The CDR3 spells CASGGGGGRYEQYF. The CDR3 DNA follows: TGTGCCTCCGGAGGTGGAGGGGGTCGATACGAGCAGTACTTC.